Following are 26 T cell receptor beta chains from one sample sequenced in a study of T cell responses to AZD1222 COVID-19 vaccine. Data came from immunoSEQ multiplex PCR; TCRdb stores just in-frame clones and leaves some out. The profile shows about 140,000 clones, under 95% of them singletons. Sequenced material: peripheral blood, taken on day 0 of AZD1222 vaccination. Receptors originate from an adult in good health.

The gene calls are TRBV28 and TRBJ1-2; weak D call: TRBD1 (6 bases). CDR1 MDHEN and CDR2 SYDVKM come from the germline V gene. V was cut by 5 bases and J by 5 bases, with 15 bases left in between. This CDR3 spans 14 amino acids. CDR3 amino acids: CASSEPGEGYGYTF. For the CDR3, the DNA is TGTGCCAGCAGTGAACCAGGGGAAGGGTATGGCTACACCTTC.

The chain couples TRBV2 to TRBJ2-5; D may be TRBD2 (6 bases). This CDR3 region has 15 residues. Germline lookup yields CDR1 SNHLY and CDR2 FYNNEI. Trimming left V 6 bases short and J 4 bases short, with 18 bases between. CDR3 residues: CASRAGVGSGETQYF. DNA of the CDR3: TGTGCCAGCAGGGCCGGAGTGGGTAGCGGAGAGACCCAGTACTTC. Full variable domain (remainder filled in from reference TRBV2 and TRBJ2-5): EPEVTQTPSHQVTQMGQEVILRCVPISNHLYFYWYRQILGQKVEFLVSFYNNEISEKSEIFDDQFSVERPDGSNFTLKIRSTKLEDSAMYFCASRAGVGSGETQYFGPGTRLLVL.

The chain links TRBV5-6 to TRBJ2-2, with 9 positions matching TRBD1. Germline loops: CDR1 SGHDT, CDR2 YYEEEE. Germline trimming cut 4 bases from V and 5 bases from J; bases unmatched to any gene: 9. CDR3 length equals 16 residues. CDR3 region: CASSVGGTGKTGELFF. The CDR3, as DNA: TGTGCCAGCAGCGTAGGCGGGACAGGGAAAACCGGGGAGCTGTTTTTT.

The rearrangement uses TRBV28 and TRBJ1-5; tentative D call: TRBD1 (6 bases). Germline V gene data show CDR1 as MDHEN and CDR2 as SYDVKM. CDR3 length equals 15 residues. The V gene lost 6 bases and the J gene lost 5 bases, with 17 bases spanning the gap. CDR3 sequence reads: CASRPQGKGDQPQHF. CDR3 DNA sequence: TGTGCCAGCAGGCCCCAGGGGAAAGGGGATCAGCCCCAGCATTTT.

CDR3 nucleotides: TGTGCCAGCAGCTTATTGGGTTCTGACTATGGCTACACCTTC. It specifies CASSLLGSDYGYTF. The chain joins TRBV7-8 to TRBJ1-2; D not resolved. CDR1 is SGHVS, CDR2 FQNEAQ, per germline. V lost 2 bases to trimming and J lost 3 bases, with 10 bases between them. The CDR3 is made up of 14 amino acids.

The rearrangement links TRBV11-2 to TRBJ1-3; 7 nucleotides agree with TRBD1. Losses at the gene ends were 4 bases for V and 6 bases for J; bases not matched to a gene: 6. The CDR3 loop spans 14 amino acids. CDR1 is SGHAT, CDR2 FQNNGV, per germline. CDR3 residues: CASSSTGSENTIYF. The CDR3 DNA follows: TGTGCCAGCAGCTCGACAGGGTCGGAAAACACCATATATTTT.

This sequence joins TRBV11-2 and TRBJ1-2, with D possibly matching TRBD1 (5 bases). This CDR3 comprises 14 residues. Germline loops: CDR1 SGHAT, CDR2 FQNNGV. Trimming pared 4 bases from V and 5 bases from J, leaving 14 bases between. CDR3 coding DNA: TGTGCCAGCAGCTCACCAACCGACAGATATGGCTACACCTTC. It encodes CASSSPTDRYGYTF.

This chain joins TRBV6-2 or TRBV6-3 and TRBJ2-2, with D unresolved. Germline V lookup: CDR1 MNHEY, CDR2 SVGEGT. V lost 2 bases to trimming and J lost 2 bases, with 6 bases between them. This CDR3 has 14 residues. As DNA, the CDR3 is TGTGCCAGCAGTTACAACGACAACACCGGGGAGCTGTTTTTT. It specifies CASSYNDNTGELFF.

The chain joins TRBV19 to TRBJ1-4, with D maybe TRBD1 (6 bases). Germline V gene data show CDR1 as LNHDA and CDR2 as SQIVND (reference sequence). With 5 bases removed from V and 8 bases from J, the gap between germline ends came to 21 bases. This CDR3 is 16 amino acids long. Here the CDR3 reads CASSVLGGRGEEKLFF. CDR3 DNA: TGTGCCAGTAGTGTCCTCGGGGGGCGCGGAGAGGAAAAACTGTTTTTT.

The J gene is TRBJ1-5, the V gene TRBV6-5; unclear D gene. The V gene's germline CDR1 is MNHEY and CDR2 SVGAGI. This CDR3 spans 14 amino acids. Deletions cut 4 bases from V and 10 bases from J, with 17 bases between. Here the CDR3 reads CASSSRTPLDPQHF. The CDR3 region has the DNA TGTGCCAGCAGTTCGCGGACCCCCCTGGATCCCCAGCATTTT.

The V gene is TRBV7-2, the J gene TRBJ2-3, with D unresolved. Trimming took 6 bases from V and 1 from J, leaving 11 bases between them. CDR1 SGHTA and CDR2 FQGNSA come from the germline V gene. The CDR3 length is 14 residues. The CDR3 loop is CASRAVGGTDTQYF. The CDR3, as DNA: TGTGCCAGCAGAGCCGTGGGTGGCACAGATACGCAGTATTTT.

This sequence joins TRBV7-9 and TRBJ1-1; D gene ambiguous. This CDR3 comprises 14 residues. The V end lost 7 bases, the J end lost 1 base, and 13 bases lay between the germline ends. Germline loops: CDR1 SEHNR, CDR2 FQNEAQ (reference sequence). The CDR3 DNA follows: TGTGCCAGCAACGGTGAGGGTACGAACACTGAAGCTTTCTTT. This translates into CASNGEGTNTEAFF.

This rearrangement joins TRBV3-1 (or the pseudogene TRBV3-2) to TRBJ2-2; 9 nucleotides line up with TRBD1. V was pared by 0 bases and J by 6 bases, with 2 bases of the junction left unmatched. Per the germline V gene, CDR1 is LGHDT and CDR2 is YNNKEL (reference sequence). The CDR3 is made up of 15 amino acids. CDR3 protein: CASSQEGQGAGELFF. Written as DNA, the CDR3 is TGTGCCAGCAGCCAAGAGGGACAGGGTGCCGGGGAGCTGTTTTTT.

V gene TRBV19 combines with J gene TRBJ1-1; weak D call: TRBD1 (5 bases). Trimming cost V 4 bases and J 4 bases, with 10 bases left between them. This CDR3 contains 13 residues. Germline CDR1 and CDR2: LNHDA and SQIVND (reference sequence). CDR3 amino acids: CASSTQVRTEAFF. CDR3 in DNA: TGTGCCAGTAGTACACAGGTTCGCACTGAAGCTTTCTTT.

Points on this clone: Other DNA sequences in the same sample also yield this CDR3. The chain recombines TRBV19 with TRBJ1-1; D possibly corresponds to TRBD1 (5 bases). Deletions cut 5 bases from V and 1 base from J, with 8 bases between. This CDR3 contains 13 residues. The germline V gene has CDR1 LNHDA and CDR2 SQIVND (reference sequence). The CDR3 nucleotides are TGTGCCAGTAGTTTGGGGGGGAACACTGAAGCTTTCTTT. It is translated as CASSLGGNTEAFF.

V usage is TRBV12-3 or TRBV12-4 and J usage is TRBJ1-1, with D unclear. The CDR3 sequence is 12 residues long. Trimming pared 3 bases from V and 8 bases from J, leaving 10 bases between. The CDR3 bases are TGTGCCAGCAGTTTGGGGAGCTTGGAAGCTTTCTTT. Its protein product is CASSLGSLEAFF.

The chain is built from TRBV4-1 and TRBJ2-7; TRBD1 matches 7 bases. The CDR3 sequence is 13 residues long. With V trimmed by 1 base and J by 7 bases, 4 bases remained unmatched. The germline V gene has CDR1 MGHRA and CDR2 YSYEKL. Here the CDR3 DNA reads TGCGCCAGCAGCCAAGGAAGGGGGCGGGAGCAGTACTTC. Its translation is CASSQGRGREQYF.

The chain employs TRBV4-1 and TRBJ2-3, with 13 bases lining up with TRBD2. The CDR3 runs 20 residues. Germline-derived CDR1 and CDR2 are MGHRA and YSYEKL. V shed 4 bases, J shed 1 base, and the junction held 14 bases outside the gene matches. DNA for the CDR3: TGCGCCAGCAGCCGCTCCGGTGGACTAGCGGGGGTTTTTGGCACAGATACGCAGTATTTT. As protein: CASSRSGGLAGVFGTDTQYF.

The chain is built from TRBV7-2 and TRBJ2-7; possibly TRBD2 for D (6 bases). This CDR3 has 14 residues. Per germline, CDR1 SGHTA and CDR2 FQGNSA. V shed 5 bases and J shed 0 bases, with 11 bases lying between them. CDR3 sequence (DNA): TGTGCCAGCAGCCCCGAGGACTACTCCTACGAGCAGTACTTC. Translating gives CASSPEDYSYEQYF.

The chain uses TRBV19 and TRBJ1-1; D perhaps matches TRBD1 (5 bases). There are 14 residues in the CDR3. CDR1 is LNHDA, CDR2 SQIVND, per germline (reference sequence). Trimming stripped 3 bases from V and 4 bases from J, with 12 bases between. The CDR3 here is CASSIGAMSTEAFF. In DNA, the CDR3 is TGTGCCAGTAGTATTGGGGCTATGAGCACTGAAGCTTTCTTT.

V is TRBV5-1 and J is TRBJ2-7; either TRBD1 or TRBD2 may fit D (5 bases each). The CDR3 is 15 residues long. The V gene lost 7 bases and the J gene lost 6 bases, with 23 bases spanning the gap. Per germline, CDR1 SGHRS and CDR2 YFSETQ. This CDR3 is CASGFTGTDLSEQYF. The DNA for the CDR3 is TGCGCCAGCGGGTTCACCGGGACGGATTTGTCCGAGCAGTACTTC.

This chain connects TRBV5-1 to TRBJ2-5, with 8 bases aligning to TRBD2. Germline-derived CDR1 and CDR2 are SGHRS and YFSETQ. V dropped 5 bases and J dropped 5; count of bases not matched to a gene: 8. The CDR3 consists of 14 residues. As DNA, the CDR3 is TGCGCCAGCAGTTCGGGACTAGTTATGGAGACCCAGTACTTC. It encodes CASSSGLVMETQYF.

The chain links TRBV12-3 or TRBV12-4 to TRBJ1-5; unclear D gene. Trimming pared 6 bases from V and 5 bases from J, leaving 11 bases between. The CDR3 has 13 residues. As DNA, the CDR3 is TGTGCCAGCAGCCCACAACCCGATCAGCCCCAGCATTTT. This codes for CASSPQPDQPQHF.

The V gene is TRBV5-1, the J gene TRBJ1-1, with D perhaps matching TRBD1 (6 bases). CDR3 size: 14 residues. Looked up from germline, CDR1 is SGHRS and CDR2 is YFSETQ. Trimming stripped 2 bases from V and 4 bases from J, with 12 bases between. The CDR3 spells CASSFGGGGTEAFF. The DNA of the CDR3 is TGCGCCAGCAGCTTTGGAGGAGGGGGCACTGAAGCTTTCTTT.

This chain joins TRBV6-5 and TRBJ2-7; D possibly corresponds to TRBD1 (5 bases). Between the trimmed V and J ends, which lost 8 bases and 2 bases, there was a span of 16 bases. CDR1 is MNHEY and CDR2 is SVGAGI in the germline V gene. The CDR3 is 14 residues long. The CDR3: CASDGRVYPYEQYF. CDR3 in DNA: TGTGCCAGCGATGGCAGGGTTTACCCCTACGAGCAGTACTTC.

CDR3 region: CASSYGSTSYNEQFF. The CDR3, as DNA: TGTGCCAGCAGTTACGGGTCCACCTCCTACAATGAGCAGTTCTTC. The gene calls are TRBV6-5 and TRBJ2-1; D gene unclear. CDR1 is MNHEY and CDR2 is SVGAGI in the germline V gene. This CDR3 is 15 amino acids long. Trimming pared 2 bases from V and 0 bases from J, leaving 8 bases between.